The sequence of this T cell receptor beta chain was determined in a study of control samples from healthy donors and cancer patients. TCRdb keeps only in-frame clones here, not all; method: immunoSEQ multiplex PCR. The table has 120,000 or so clones, approximately 90% seen once. CDR1 and CDR2 (germline): SGHTA, FQGTGA. The V gene end was trimmed by 5 bases and the J gene end by 7 bases; junction bases not matched to a gene: 8. This CDR3 has 16 residues. The rearrangement uses TRBV7-3 and TRBJ2-2, with 12 bases matching TRBD2. The specimen sequenced was blood. This receptor was identified in a man between 18 and 29 years old in good health. CDR3 DNA: TGTGCCAGCAGCCAAGGGACTAGCGGGTTTGACGGGGAGCTGTTTTTT. Encoded protein: CASSQGTSGFDGELFF.